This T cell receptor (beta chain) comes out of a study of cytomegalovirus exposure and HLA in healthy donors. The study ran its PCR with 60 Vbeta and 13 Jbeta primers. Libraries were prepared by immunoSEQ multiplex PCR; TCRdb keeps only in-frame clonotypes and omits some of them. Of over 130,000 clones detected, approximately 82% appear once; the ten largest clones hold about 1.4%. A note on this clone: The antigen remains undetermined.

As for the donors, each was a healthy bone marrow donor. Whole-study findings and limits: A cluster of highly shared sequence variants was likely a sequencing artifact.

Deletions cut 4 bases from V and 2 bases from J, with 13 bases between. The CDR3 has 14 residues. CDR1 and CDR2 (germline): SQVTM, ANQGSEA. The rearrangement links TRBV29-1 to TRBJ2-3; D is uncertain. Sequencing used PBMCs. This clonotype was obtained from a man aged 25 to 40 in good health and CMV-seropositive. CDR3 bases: TGCAGCGTTGCTACAGATTCCAACACAGATACGCAGTATTTT. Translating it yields CSVATDSNTDTQYF.